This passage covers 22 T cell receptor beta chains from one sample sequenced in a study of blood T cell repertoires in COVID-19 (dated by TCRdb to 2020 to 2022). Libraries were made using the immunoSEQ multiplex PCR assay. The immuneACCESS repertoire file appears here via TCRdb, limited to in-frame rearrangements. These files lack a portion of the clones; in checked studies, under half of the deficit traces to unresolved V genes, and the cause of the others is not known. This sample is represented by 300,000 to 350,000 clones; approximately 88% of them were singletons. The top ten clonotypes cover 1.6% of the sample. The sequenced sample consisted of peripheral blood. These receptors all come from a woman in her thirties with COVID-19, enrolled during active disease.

CDR3 in DNA: TGTGCCAGCAGTTACGTGAGACAGGGGAACTATGGCTACACCTTC. As protein: CASSYVRQGNYGYTF. The gene calls are TRBV6-5 and TRBJ1-2; 8 bases are shared with TRBD1. Germline V gene lookup returns CDR1 MNHEY and CDR2 SVGAGI. The length of the CDR3 is 15 residues. V gave up 2 bases and J gave up 2 bases; unmatched junction bases: 4.

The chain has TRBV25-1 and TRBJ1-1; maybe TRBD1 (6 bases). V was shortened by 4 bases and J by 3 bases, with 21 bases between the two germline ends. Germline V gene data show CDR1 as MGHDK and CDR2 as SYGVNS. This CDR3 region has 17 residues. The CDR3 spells CASSAGTPPRSDTEAFF. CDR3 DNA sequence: TGTGCCAGCAGTGCCGGGACACCTCCCCGGAGTGACACTGAAGCTTTCTTT.

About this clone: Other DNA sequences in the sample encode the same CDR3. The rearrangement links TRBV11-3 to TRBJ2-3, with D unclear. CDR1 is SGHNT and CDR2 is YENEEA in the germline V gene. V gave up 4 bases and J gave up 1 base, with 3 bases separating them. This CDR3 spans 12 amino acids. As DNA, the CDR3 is TGTGCCAGCAGCTGGCGCACAGATACGCAGTATTTT. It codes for CASSWRTDTQYF.

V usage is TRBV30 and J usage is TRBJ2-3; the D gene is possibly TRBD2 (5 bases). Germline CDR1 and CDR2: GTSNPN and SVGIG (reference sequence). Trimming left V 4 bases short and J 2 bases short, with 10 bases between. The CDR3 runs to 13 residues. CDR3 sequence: CAWMGALTDTQYF. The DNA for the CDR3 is TGTGCCTGGATGGGAGCGCTCACAGATACGCAGTATTTT.

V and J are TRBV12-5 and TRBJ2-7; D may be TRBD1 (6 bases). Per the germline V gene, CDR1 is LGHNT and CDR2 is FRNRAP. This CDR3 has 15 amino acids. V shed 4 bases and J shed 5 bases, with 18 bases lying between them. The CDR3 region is CASGYPGAGRNEQYF. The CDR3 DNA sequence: TGTGCTAGTGGTTACCCAGGGGCTGGAAGAAACGAGCAGTACTTC.

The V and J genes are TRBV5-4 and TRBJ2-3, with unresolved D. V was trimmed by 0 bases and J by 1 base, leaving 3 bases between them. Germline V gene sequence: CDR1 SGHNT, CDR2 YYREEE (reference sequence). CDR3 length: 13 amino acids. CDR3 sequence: CASSLAGTDTQYF. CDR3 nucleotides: TGTGCCAGCAGCTTGGCGGGCACAGATACGCAGTATTTT.

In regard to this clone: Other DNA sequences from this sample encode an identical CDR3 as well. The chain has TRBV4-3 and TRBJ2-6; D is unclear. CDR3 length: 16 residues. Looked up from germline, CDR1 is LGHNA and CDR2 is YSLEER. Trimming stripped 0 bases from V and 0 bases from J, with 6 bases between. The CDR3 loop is CASSQETGSGANVLTF. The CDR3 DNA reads TGCGCCAGCAGCCAAGAGACTGGCTCTGGGGCCAACGTCCTGACTTTC.

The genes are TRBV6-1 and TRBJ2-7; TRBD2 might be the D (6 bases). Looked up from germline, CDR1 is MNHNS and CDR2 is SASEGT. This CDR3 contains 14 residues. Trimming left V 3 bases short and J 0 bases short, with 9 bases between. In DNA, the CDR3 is TGTGCCAGCAGTGACCAGGGAGGCTCCTACGAGCAGTACTTC. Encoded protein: CASSDQGGSYEQYF.

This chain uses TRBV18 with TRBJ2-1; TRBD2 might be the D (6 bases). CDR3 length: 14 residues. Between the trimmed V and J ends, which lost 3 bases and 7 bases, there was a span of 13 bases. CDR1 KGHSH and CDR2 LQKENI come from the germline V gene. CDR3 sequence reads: CASSPGMTRNEQFF. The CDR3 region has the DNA TGTGCCAGCTCACCGGGGATGACTAGGAATGAGCAGTTCTTC. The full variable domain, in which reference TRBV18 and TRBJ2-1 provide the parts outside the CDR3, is NAGVMQNPRHLVRRRGQEARLRCSPMKGHSHVYWYRQLPEEGLKFMVYLQKENIIDESGMPKERFSAEFPKEGPSILRIQQVVRGDSAAYFCASSPGMTRNEQFFGPGTRLTVL.

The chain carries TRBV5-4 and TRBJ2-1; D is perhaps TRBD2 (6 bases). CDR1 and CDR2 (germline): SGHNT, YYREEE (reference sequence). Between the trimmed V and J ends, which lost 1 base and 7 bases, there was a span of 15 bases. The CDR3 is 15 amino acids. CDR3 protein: CASSLPGRMRNEQFF. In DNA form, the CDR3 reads TGTGCCAGCAGCTTGCCAGGGAGGATGAGGAATGAGCAGTTCTTC.

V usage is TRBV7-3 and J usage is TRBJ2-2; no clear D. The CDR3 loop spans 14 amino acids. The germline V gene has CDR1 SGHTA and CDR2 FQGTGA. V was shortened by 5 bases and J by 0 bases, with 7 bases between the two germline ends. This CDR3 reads CASSNSANTGELFF. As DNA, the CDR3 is TGTGCCAGCAGCAACTCTGCGAACACCGGGGAGCTGTTTTTT. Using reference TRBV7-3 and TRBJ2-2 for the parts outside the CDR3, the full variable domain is GAGVSQTPSNKVTEKGKYVELRCDPISGHTALYWYRQSLGQGPEFLIYFQGTGAADDSGLPNDRFFAVRPEGSVSTLKIQRTERGDSAVYLCASSNSANTGELFFGEGSRLTVL.

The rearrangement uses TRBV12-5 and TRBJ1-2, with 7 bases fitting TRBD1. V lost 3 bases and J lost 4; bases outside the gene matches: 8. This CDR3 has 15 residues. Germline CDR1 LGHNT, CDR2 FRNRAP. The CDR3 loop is CASGLGGQIIYGYTF. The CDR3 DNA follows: TGTGCTAGTGGTTTAGGGGGACAGATCATCTATGGCTACACCTTC.

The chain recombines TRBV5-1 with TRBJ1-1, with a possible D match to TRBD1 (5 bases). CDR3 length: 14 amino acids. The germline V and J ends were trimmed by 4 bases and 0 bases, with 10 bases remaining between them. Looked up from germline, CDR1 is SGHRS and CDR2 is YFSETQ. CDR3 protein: CASSLDRLNTEAFF. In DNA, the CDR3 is TGCGCCAGCAGCCTAGACAGATTGAACACTGAAGCTTTCTTT.

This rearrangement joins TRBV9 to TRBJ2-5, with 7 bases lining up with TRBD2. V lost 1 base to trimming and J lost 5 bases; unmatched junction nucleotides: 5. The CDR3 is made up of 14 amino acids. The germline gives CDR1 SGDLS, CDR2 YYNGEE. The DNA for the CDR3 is TGTGCCAGCAGCGTAATGGGAGGGAGTGAGACCCAGTACTTC. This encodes CASSVMGGSETQYF.

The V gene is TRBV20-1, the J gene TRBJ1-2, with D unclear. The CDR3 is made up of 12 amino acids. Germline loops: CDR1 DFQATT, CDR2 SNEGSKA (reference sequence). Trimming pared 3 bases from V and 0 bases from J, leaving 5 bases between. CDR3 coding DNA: TGCAGTGCTAGTGGTACTAACTATGGCTACACCTTC. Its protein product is CSASGTNYGYTF.

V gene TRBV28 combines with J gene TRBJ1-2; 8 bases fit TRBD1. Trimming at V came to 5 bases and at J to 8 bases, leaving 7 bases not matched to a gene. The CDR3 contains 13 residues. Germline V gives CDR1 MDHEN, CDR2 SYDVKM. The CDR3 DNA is TGTGCCAGCAGTACGACGGACAGGGCCGGCTACACCTTC. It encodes CASSTTDRAGYTF.

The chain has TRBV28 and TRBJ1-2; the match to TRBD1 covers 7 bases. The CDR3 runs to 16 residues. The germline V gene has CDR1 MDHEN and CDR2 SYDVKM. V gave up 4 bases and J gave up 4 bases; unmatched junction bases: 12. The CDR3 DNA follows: TGTGCCAGCAGTTCAGCCTCCTTTAGACAGGGCTATGGCTACACCTTC. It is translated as CASSSASFRQGYGYTF.

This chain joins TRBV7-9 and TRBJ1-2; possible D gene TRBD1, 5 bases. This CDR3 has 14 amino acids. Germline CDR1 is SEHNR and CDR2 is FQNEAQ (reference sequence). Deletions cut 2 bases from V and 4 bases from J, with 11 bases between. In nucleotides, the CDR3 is TGTGCCAGCAGCTTAAGGGACTTGGTCTATGGCTACACCTTC. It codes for CASSLRDLVYGYTF.

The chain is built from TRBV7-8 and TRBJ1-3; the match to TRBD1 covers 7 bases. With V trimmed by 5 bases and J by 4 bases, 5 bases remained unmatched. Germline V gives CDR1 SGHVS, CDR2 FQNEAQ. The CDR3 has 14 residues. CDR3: CASSPGGIGNTIYF. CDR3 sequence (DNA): TGTGCCAGCAGCCCAGGGGGTATCGGAAACACCATATATTTT.

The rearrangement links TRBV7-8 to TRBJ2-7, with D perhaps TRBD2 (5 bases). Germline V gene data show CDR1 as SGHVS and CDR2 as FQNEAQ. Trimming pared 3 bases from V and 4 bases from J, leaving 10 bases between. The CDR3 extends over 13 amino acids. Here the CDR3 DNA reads TGTGCCAGCAGCTTCTCAAGGGAGTACGAGCAGTACTTC. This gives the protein CASSFSREYEQYF.

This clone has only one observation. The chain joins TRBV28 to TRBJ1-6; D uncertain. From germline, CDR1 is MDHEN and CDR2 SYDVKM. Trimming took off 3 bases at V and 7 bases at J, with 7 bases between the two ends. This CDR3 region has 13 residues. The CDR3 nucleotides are TGTGCCAGCAGTTTGGCCGCCAATTCACCCCTCCACTTT. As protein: CASSLAANSPLHF.

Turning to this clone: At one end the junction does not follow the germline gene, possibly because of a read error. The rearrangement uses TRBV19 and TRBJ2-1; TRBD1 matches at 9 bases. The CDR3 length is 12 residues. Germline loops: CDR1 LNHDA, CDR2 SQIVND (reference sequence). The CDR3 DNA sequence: TGTGCCAGTAGTATTAGTGGGACAGGGAAGGTCTTC. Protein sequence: CASSISGTGKVF. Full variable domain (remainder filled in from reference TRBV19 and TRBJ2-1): DGGITQSPKYLFRKEGQNVTLSCEQNLNHDAMYWYRQDPGQGLRLIYYSQIVNDFQKGDIAEGYSVSREKKESFPLTVTSAQKNPTAFYLCASSISGTGKVFGPGTRLTVL.